This T cell receptor beta chain was observed in a study of persistence of HIV-infected CD4 T cells. Germline V gives CDR1 ENHRY, CDR2 SYGVKD. CDR3 length: 14 amino acids. With V trimmed by 6 bases and J by 4 bases, 8 bases remained unmatched. Lysates of CMV-infected fibroblasts at approximately 9.6 ug/mL stimulated these cells. Sorted nonresponding memory CD4+ T cells were CD40L-negative, CD69-negative, CD45RO-high. Sequencing used immunoSEQ version 4 in survey mode. The data were produced by immunoSEQ multiplex PCR, yet TCRdb's version contains in-frame clones alone and is incomplete. The sample lists some 28,000 clones, roughly four fifths seen once, with 3.5% to 5% in the top ten. About this clone itself: Antigen specificity is unknown.

The sample was CD4+ T cells sorted from PBMCs after 18-hour stimulation, taken from a patient who received antiretroviral therapy. The rearrangement links TRBV10-3 to TRBJ2-7; 8 bases map to TRBD1. This receptor was identified in an adult man with HIV who was CMV-seropositive. The CDR3 loop is CAISSGTGDYEQYF. The CDR3 region has the DNA TGTGCCATCAGCTCCGGGACAGGTGATTACGAGCAGTACTTC.